The 5 T cell receptor beta chains below were found in one sample sequenced in a study of T-cell memory formation after mild COVID-19. Via MiXCR, TCRdb re-called the 5' RACE reads, giving one row per CDR3 protein. The sample records about 82,000 distinct CDR3 sequences, about 13% being singletons. Sequencing was carried out using PBMCs or a T cell subset sorted from them (not recorded which). The receptor source for this set is a man younger than 35 who had mild COVID-19 (a few samples of this study predate the infection). Cell type and time point are not known.

This clonotype was seen only a few times. The rearrangement joins TRBV4-1 to TRBJ2-5, with D possibly being TRBD1 (6 bases). Trimming took off 4 bases at V and 1 base at J, with 16 bases between the two ends. The CDR3 covers 16 residues. Germline V CDR1 and CDR2: MGHRA, YSYEKL. In nucleotides, the CDR3 is TGCGCCAGCAGCCCAGCCCCGGACAGAACCCAAGAGACCCAGTACTTC. Its translation is CASSPAPDRTQETQYF.

The chain joins TRBV20-1 to TRBJ1-1; TRBD1 is a possible D gene (6 bases). V lost 0 bases to trimming and J lost 4 bases, with 15 bases between them. The CDR3 spans 15 residues. Germline CDR1 is DFQATT and CDR2 is SNEGSKA (reference sequence). CDR3 in DNA: TGCAGTGCTAGAGAACAGGGTAGAACGGTCACTGAAGCTTTCTTT. Translating it yields CSAREQGRTVTEAFF.

The chain joins TRBV27 to TRBJ2-7; D is uncertain. Per germline, CDR1 MNHEY and CDR2 SMNVEV (reference sequence). The CDR3 covers 15 residues. The V gene lost 4 bases and the J gene lost 4 bases, with 17 bases spanning the gap. CDR3 sequence reads: CASSYGRPTSYEQYF. As DNA, the CDR3 is TGTGCCAGCAGTTACGGCAGGCCCACTTCTTACGAGCAGTACTTC.

The chain couples TRBV12-3 or TRBV12-4 to TRBJ1-1; 10 bases fit TRBD1. CDR3 length: 14 amino acids. With 5 bases clipped from V and 4 bases from J, the junction kept 4 bases outside the gene matches. DNA for the CDR3: TGTGCCAGCAGTAATAGACAGGGGGCCACTGAAGCTTTCTTT. Amino acid sequence: CASSNRQGATEAFF.

Ten or more counts support this clonotype. In DNA form, the CDR3 reads TGTGCCAGCAGCAAAGAAAACTGGACTAACTATGGCTACACCTTC. It is translated as CASSKENWTNYGYTF. The chain carries TRBV21-1 and TRBJ1-2. TRBV21-1 is a pseudogene segment. This CDR3 has 15 amino acids.